The following is a T cell receptor (beta chain) sequence with its context. These data originate in a study of CD8+CD57+ T cells in acquired aplastic anemia. The CDR3 runs 15 residues. V lost 3 bases to trimming and J lost 3 bases; unmatched junction nucleotides: 1. The germline CDR1 and CDR2 sequences are LNHDA and SQIVND (reference sequence). Template material for TCR beta VDJ and CDR3 profiling consisted of genomic DNA. MiXCR was run by TCRdb on the reads, yielding one entry per CDR3 protein. The repertoire holds under 350,000 distinct CDR3 sequences, 55% to 60% seen once, with around 7.6% in the top ten.

Sequenced material: sorted CD4+, CD8+, or CD8+CD57+ T cells (not recorded which) from PBMCs. This clonotype originated in a human donor with severe aplastic anemia or a healthy control (not recorded which). The rearrangement joins TRBV19 to TRBJ2-3, with TRBD1 matching 12 bases. For the CDR3, the DNA is TGTGCCAGTAGTATGGGACAGGGGGCGACAGATACGCAGTATTTT. This translates into CASSMGQGATDTQYF.